This T cell receptor beta chain was captured in a study of blood T cell repertoires in COVID-19. The CDR3 spans 15 residues. V dropped 0 bases and J dropped 6 bases, with 14 bases sitting between them. Looked up from germline, CDR1 is SGHRS and CDR2 is YFSETQ. TCRdb's table, derived via immunoSEQ multiplex PCR, lists solely in-frame clones and lacks some. The data hold 200,000 to 250,000 clones, with about 84% observed a single time. The receptor was derived from a man aged 30 to 45 with acute COVID-19. The J gene is TRBJ2-3, the V gene TRBV5-1, with a tentative D call TRBD2 (7 bases). The specimen sequenced was PBMCs or T cells enriched from blood (not recorded which). DNA of the CDR3: TGCGCCAGCAGCTTGGAGCTGGGGGGGCCTGATACGCAGTATTTT. This sequence encodes CASSLELGGPDTQYF.